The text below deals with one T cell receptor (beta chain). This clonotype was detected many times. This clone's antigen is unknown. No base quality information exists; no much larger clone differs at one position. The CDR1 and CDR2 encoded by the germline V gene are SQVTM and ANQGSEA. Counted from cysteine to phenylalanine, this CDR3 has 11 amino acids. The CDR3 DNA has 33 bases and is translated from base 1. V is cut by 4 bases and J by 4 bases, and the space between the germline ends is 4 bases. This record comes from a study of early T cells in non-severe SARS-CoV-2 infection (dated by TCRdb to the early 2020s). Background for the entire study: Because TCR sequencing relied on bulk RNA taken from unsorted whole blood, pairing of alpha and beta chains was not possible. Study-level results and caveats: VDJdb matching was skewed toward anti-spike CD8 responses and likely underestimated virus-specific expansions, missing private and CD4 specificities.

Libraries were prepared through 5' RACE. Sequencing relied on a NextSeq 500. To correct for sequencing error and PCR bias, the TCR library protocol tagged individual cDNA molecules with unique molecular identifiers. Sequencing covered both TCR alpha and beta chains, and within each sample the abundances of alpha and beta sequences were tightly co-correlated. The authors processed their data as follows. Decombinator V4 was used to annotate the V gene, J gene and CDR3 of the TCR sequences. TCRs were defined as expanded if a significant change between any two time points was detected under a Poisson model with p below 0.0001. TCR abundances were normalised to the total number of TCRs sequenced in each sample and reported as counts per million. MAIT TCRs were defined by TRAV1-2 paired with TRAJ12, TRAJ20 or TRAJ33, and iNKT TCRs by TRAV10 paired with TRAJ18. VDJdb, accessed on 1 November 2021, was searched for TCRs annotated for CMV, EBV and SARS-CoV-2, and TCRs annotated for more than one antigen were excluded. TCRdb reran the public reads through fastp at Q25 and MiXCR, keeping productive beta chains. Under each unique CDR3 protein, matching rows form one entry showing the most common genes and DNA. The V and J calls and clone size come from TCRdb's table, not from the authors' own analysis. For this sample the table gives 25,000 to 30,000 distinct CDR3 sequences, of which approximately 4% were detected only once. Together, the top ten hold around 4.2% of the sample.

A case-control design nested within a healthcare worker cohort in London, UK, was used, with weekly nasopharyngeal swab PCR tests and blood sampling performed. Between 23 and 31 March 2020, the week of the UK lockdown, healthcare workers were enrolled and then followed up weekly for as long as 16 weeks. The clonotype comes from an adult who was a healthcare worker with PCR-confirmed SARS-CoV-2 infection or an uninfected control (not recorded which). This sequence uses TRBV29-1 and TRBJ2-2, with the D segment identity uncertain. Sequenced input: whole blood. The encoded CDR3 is CSVGSTGELFF. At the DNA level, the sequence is TGCAGCGTTGGAAGCACCGGGGAGCTGTTTTTT.